These T cell receptor beta chains were read from a single sample in a study of T cell changes during pregnancy in multiple sclerosis. Profiled with immunoSEQ multiplex PCR; TCRdb holds only in-frame clones, not every one. The sample lists about 47,000 clones; roughly 93% were seen once. The sample here was peripheral blood, taken in the second trimester of pregnancy. These receptors all come from a female donor with multiple sclerosis, enrolled in a pregnancy study. The CDR3 runs from the conserved cysteine through the conserved F or W. D genes are given only for firm matches. Expanded clones are given a class, and other clones once, few, many or no size at all.

TRBV2	few	TRBJ1-2	.	CASYRDTPSEGYTF	TGTGCCAGCTACCGGGACACTCCAAGTGAGGGCTACACCTTC
TRBV18	.	TRBJ2-1	TRBD2	CASSPPISGRFNEQFF	TGTGCCAGCTCACCACCGATTAGCGGGAGATTCAATGAGCAGTTCTTC
TRBV9	.	TRBJ2-2	TRBD2	CASSVEGGRAGELFF	TGTGCCAGCAGCGTAGAGGGCGGGAGGGCCGGGGAGCTGTTTTTT
TRBV20-1	.	TRBJ1-2	.	CSAYDSYGYTF	TGCAGTGCGTATGACAGTTATGGCTACACCTTC
TRBV28	.	TRBJ2-7	TRBD1	CASSSGGDRRLTCF	TGTGCCAGCAGTTCCGGCGGGGACAGGCGATTAACATGCTTC
TRBV5-6	.	TRBJ2-4	TRBD2	CASSPGLAVQNIQYF	TGTGCCAGCAGCCCAGGACTAGCGGTCCAAAACATTCAGTACTTC
TRBV5-4	.	TRBJ2-1	TRBD2	CASSFPGGPAEQFF	TGTGCCAGCAGCTTCCCGGGAGGGCCGGCTGAGCAGTTCTTC
TRBV7-7	.	TRBJ2-3	TRBD1	CASSLTGGTDTQYF	TGTGCTAGCAGCTTGACAGGGGGCACAGATACGCAGTATTTT
TRBV2	.	TRBJ2-4	.	CASTPNDKNIQYF	TGTGCCAGCACCCCTAATGACAAAAACATTCAGTACTTC
TRBV19	.	TRBJ2-3	.	CASSIVPGTDTQYF	TGTGCCAGTAGTATAGTGCCAGGCACAGATACGCAGTATTTT
TRBV4-3	.	TRBJ2-2	.	CASSQDIQQGHRELFF	TGCGCCAGCAGCCAAGATATTCAACAGGGCCACCGGGAGCTGTTTTTT
TRBV5-4	.	TRBJ2-3	TRBD2	CASSPGLARRGTDTQYF	TGTGCCAGCAGCCCCGGACTAGCGCGCCGGGGCACAGATACGCAGTATTTT
TRBV5-6	.	TRBJ1-3	TRBD1	CASSLARKGGAGNTIYF	TGTGCCAGCAGCTTGGCCCGAAAAGGGGGCGCTGGAAACACCATATATTTT
TRBV2	.	TRBJ1-5	.	CASSEESSRGQPQHF	TGTGCCAGCAGTGAAGAAAGTAGCAGGGGTCAGCCCCAGCATTTT
TRBV6-4	.	TRBJ2-3	TRBD2	CASSLTSGGPDTQYF	TGTGCCAGCAGTCTGACTAGCGGGGGCCCAGATACGCAGTATTTT
TRBV29-1	.	TRBJ2-7	TRBD2	CSVAGTNSYEQYF	TGCAGCGTCGCCGGGACTAACTCCTACGAGCAGTACTTC
TRBV5-6	.	TRBJ2-5	.	CASSLVGGQETQYF	TGTGCCAGCAGCTTGGTTGGGGGCCAGGAGACCCAGTACTTC
TRBV18	.	TRBJ1-2	.	CASSPSGKNYGYTF	TGTGCCAGCTCACCATCAGGGAAAAACTATGGCTACACCTTC
TRBV14	.	TRBJ2-5	.	CASSPRISTVGTQYF	TGTGCCAGCAGCCCACGAATCTCGACTGTAGGGACCCAGTACTTC